This T cell receptor (beta chain) was obtained from a study of shared T cell receptors in the human thymus. Clones were read by immunoSEQ multiplex PCR, and TCRdb kept only the in-frame ones, dropping some. The table includes some 760,000 clones, 80% to 90% detected once. CDR3 size: 16 residues. The V end was cut by 5 bases, the J end by 4 bases, with 20 bases between. In germline, CDR1 is MDHEN, CDR2 SYDVKM. These data were also filed under a second study, of human thymus T cells. As that study records: Healthy Finnish infants undergoing corrective surgery for congenital heart defects were used as donors. Thymic material originated from resections removed in the course of corrective heart surgery. Biased V and J segment usage appeared in thymus and peripheral blood. Related research has reported that thymic repertoires overlap highly among unrelated individuals.

This rearrangement joins TRBV28 to TRBJ1-2, with D tentatively TRBD1 (5 bases). The sample taken for sequencing was thymocytes. The receptor was derived from a girl under two years old with a congenital heart defect. Here the CDR3 DNA reads TGTGCCAGCAGTCCCCCAGGGAAGGCGCAGAGCTATGGCTACACCTTC. This encodes CASSPPGKAQSYGYTF.